A single count supports the clone carrying this T cell receptor beta chain. The data belong to a study of T cell changes during pregnancy in multiple sclerosis. Repertoires were generated with immunoSEQ multiplex PCR, while TCRdb's copy carries only in-frame clones and drops some. The data contain some 54,000 clones, approximately 94% of them seen just once; the ten biggest clones take up around 3.2%. Germline CDR1 reads LNHDA; CDR2 reads SQIVND (reference sequence). The CDR3 extends over 17 amino acids. The trim removed 9 bases at V and 8 bases at J, leaving 22 bases unmatched. This sequence originates from a female donor with multiple sclerosis, enrolled in a pregnancy study. The material was CD8+ T cells from peripheral blood mononuclear cells, obtained in the third trimester of pregnancy. V gene TRBV19 combines with J gene TRBJ2-1; TRBD2 matches at 7 bases. CDR3 amino acids: CASLLGSGELGRDEQFF. The CDR3 DNA is TGTGCCAGCCTACTAGGGAGCGGGGAACTGGGGAGGGATGAGCAGTTCTTC.